The 11 T cell receptor beta chains presented below share a single source sample, sequenced in a study of CD8 T cells in ankylosing spondylitis. Study results and caveats: Characteristic, it appeared, of ankylosing spondylitis blood was a TCR beta motif of roughly 8 highly homologous variants.

TCRdb ran MiXCR on the 5' RACE reads and lists one entry per CDR3 protein. The top ten clones hold roughly 3.2% of a sample with about 460,000 distinct CDR3 sequences, about 5.7% of them seen once. Their recognized antigens are unknown. Sequenced: blood, either unsorted or a sorted T cell fraction (not recorded which). The receptors originated from a male donor with ankylosing spondylitis.

Ten or more counts support this clonotype. The CDR3 DNA reads TGCGCCAGCAGCCAGAACACTGAGGACTATGGCTACACCTTC. This translates into CASSQNTEDYGYTF. This chain links TRBV5-1 with TRBJ1-2; D remains ambiguous. Germline V gene data show CDR1 as SGHRS and CDR2 as YFSETQ. This CDR3 comprises 14 residues. The germline V and J ends were trimmed by 4 bases and 3 bases, with 13 bases remaining between them.

This clonotype was seen ten or more times. This sequence joins TRBV20-1 and TRBJ1-1; 7 nucleotides line up with TRBD1. V lost 5 bases and J lost 11; bases outside the gene matches: 11. The CDR3 length is 12 residues. The germline gives CDR1 DFQATT, CDR2 SNEGSKA (reference sequence). This chain's CDR3 is CSAFRQGLLAFF. DNA for the CDR3: TGCAGTGCTTTCCGACAGGGATTGTTGGCTTTCTTT.

The rearrangement uses TRBV12-3 or TRBV12-4 and TRBJ2-3; no reliable D call. Trimming stripped 5 bases from V and 3 bases from J, with 24 bases between. This CDR3 contains 18 residues. Here the CDR3 DNA reads TGTGCCAGCAGTCCTCCTCCTCAATGGTTATTAGTTACAGATACGCAGTATTTT. Translating gives CASSPPPQWLLVTDTQYF.

This clonotype came up many times. This chain links TRBV20-1 with TRBJ1-1; the D is unclear. Germline CDR1 is DFQATT and CDR2 is SNEGSKA (reference sequence). The V gene lost 2 bases and the J gene lost 2 bases, with 6 bases spanning the gap. This CDR3 is 12 amino acids long. CDR3 loop: CSARLINTEAFF. The CDR3 coding sequence is TGCAGTGCTAGATTGATAAACACTGAAGCTTTCTTT.

The V call is TRBV9, the J call TRBJ2-4; 7 bases map to TRBD1. The CDR3 runs to 14 residues. The junction had 8 bases not matched to a gene; V was cut back by 4 bases and J by 7 bases. Germline-derived CDR1 and CDR2 are SGDLS and YYNGEE. The chain's CDR3 is CASSPGTVGNIQYF. DNA of the CDR3: TGTGCCAGCAGCCCGGGGACAGTGGGTAACATTCAGTACTTC.

Many counts were recorded for this clonotype. The chain combines TRBV10-3 with TRBJ1-2; D is possibly TRBD1 (5 bases). In germline, CDR1 is ENHRY, CDR2 SYGVKD. Deletions cut 4 bases from V and 5 bases from J, with 11 bases between. The CDR3 sequence is 13 residues long. CDR3 sequence (DNA): TGTGCCATCAGTGGGGGGAACACTTATGGCTACACCTTC. Translation gives CAISGGNTYGYTF.

This clonotype was seen many times. This rearrangement joins TRBV29-1 to TRBJ1-2; weak D call: TRBD1 (5 bases). The CDR3 consists of 15 residues. Germline CDR1 is SQVTM and CDR2 is ANQGSEA. With 5 bases removed from V and 8 bases from J, the gap between germline ends came to 24 bases. Here the CDR3 reads CSVFGAPPGAKGYTF. The DNA of the CDR3 is TGCAGCGTTTTTGGGGCTCCGCCCGGGGCGAAGGGCTACACCTTC.

This clonotype has at least ten counts. The chain combines TRBV20-1 with TRBJ2-7; D gene ambiguous. With 5 bases removed from V and 0 bases from J, the gap between germline ends came to 8 bases. CDR1 is DFQATT and CDR2 is SNEGSKA in the germline V gene (reference sequence). The CDR3 sequence is 12 residues long. Here the CDR3 DNA reads TGCAGTGCTGCCCCAGGCTCCTACGAGCAGTACTTC. It yields the protein CSAAPGSYEQYF.

There are many counts of this clonotype. V is TRBV7-2 and J is TRBJ1-1; D is uncertain. The CDR3 is 13 residues long. V was shortened by 10 bases and J by 1 base, with 13 bases between the two germline ends. Germline V gene lookup returns CDR1 SGHTA and CDR2 FQGNSA. This chain's CDR3 is CATRLSPNTEAFF. The CDR3 nucleotides read TGTGCCACGAGACTCTCACCGAACACTGAAGCTTTCTTT.

This clonotype was seen ten or more times. The CDR3 loop reads CSARDPSGGAVGQFF. The CDR3 nucleotides are TGCAGTGCTAGAGATCCTAGCGGGGGGGCGGTGGGACAGTTCTTC. The chain joins TRBV20-1 to TRBJ2-1; 12 bases are shared with TRBD2. Germline V lookup: CDR1 DFQATT, CDR2 SNEGSKA (reference sequence). J gave up 13 bases and V 0 bases, and 10 bases lay outside the gene matches. CDR3 length: 15 residues.

This clonotype was seen ten or more times. The chain uses TRBV27 and TRBJ1-5; weak D call: TRBD1 (5 bases). The CDR3 covers 17 residues. The germline gives CDR1 MNHEY, CDR2 SMNVEV (reference sequence). V lost 3 bases to trimming and J lost 0 bases, with 15 bases between them. CDR3 amino acids: CASSLRSGGYSNQPQHF. The CDR3 DNA is TGTGCCAGCAGTTTGAGGTCGGGGGGGTATAGCAATCAGCCCCAGCATTTT.